This T cell receptor beta chain was documented in a study of cytomegalovirus exposure and HLA in healthy donors. Study findings and constraints: Of the V segments, some could not be distinguished, including TRBV6-2 and TRBV6-3, and were excluded. In a later analysis, specific HLA alleles were associated with more than 15,000 TCR beta sequences at a 0.05 false discovery rate. A list of more than 150 TCR beta chains associated with cytomegalovirus was given. A cluster of highly shared sequence variants was likely a sequencing artifact.

This clone appeared a few times. Its target is not known. The PCR employed 60 Vbeta primers together with 13 Jbeta primers. The method was immunoSEQ multiplex PCR; TCRdb's version includes in-frame clones alone and lacks a portion of them. The sample holds tens of thousands of clones; about 8% are singletons and the top ten take about 2.3%. The CDR3 sequence is 18 residues long. The V gene end was trimmed by 2 bases and the J gene end by 5 bases; junction bases not matched to a gene: 11. Germline V gene lookup returns CDR1 MGHRA and CDR2 YSYEKL. The V call is TRBV4-1, the J call TRBJ2-3, with 12 bases matching TRBD2. The sequence came from a man aged 45 to 65 in good health and CMV-seronegative. The sample was PBMCs. The CDR3 is CASSQYETSGSARDTQYF. In nucleotides, the CDR3 is TGCGCCAGCAGCCAATATGAGACTAGCGGGAGCGCTAGAGATACGCAGTATTTT.